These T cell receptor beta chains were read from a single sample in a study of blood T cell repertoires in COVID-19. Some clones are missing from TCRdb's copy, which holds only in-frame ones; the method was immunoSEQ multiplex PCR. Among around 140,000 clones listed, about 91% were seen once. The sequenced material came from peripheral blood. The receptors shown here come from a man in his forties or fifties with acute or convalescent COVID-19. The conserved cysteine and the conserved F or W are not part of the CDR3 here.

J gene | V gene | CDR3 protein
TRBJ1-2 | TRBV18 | ASSPQQGQGPSNYGYT
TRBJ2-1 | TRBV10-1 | ASSVSGGLSNEQF
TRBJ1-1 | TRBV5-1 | ASSPGVSREAF
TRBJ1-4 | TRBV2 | ASSGQGIGEKLF
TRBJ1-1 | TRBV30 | AWSEDGGTEAF
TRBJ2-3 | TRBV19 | ASTPRGRDTQY
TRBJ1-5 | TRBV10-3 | AISESGSSNQPQH
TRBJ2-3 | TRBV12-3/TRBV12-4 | ASSILSTDTQY
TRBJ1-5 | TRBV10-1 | ASSDSGRTGGKNNQPQH
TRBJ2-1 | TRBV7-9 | ASSFQYLAKQF
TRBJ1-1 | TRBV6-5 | ASSPGDLPNQEAF
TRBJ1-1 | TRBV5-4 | ASSARDRSTEAF
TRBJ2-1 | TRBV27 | ASSPQGLGSYNEQF
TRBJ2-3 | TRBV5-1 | ASSLGETGGLDTQY
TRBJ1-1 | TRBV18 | ASSPPNRSGVAF
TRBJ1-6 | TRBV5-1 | ASSAGQLDNSPLH